Each of the 4 T cell receptor beta chains below was sequenced from the same sample in a study of blood T cell repertoires in COVID-19. Using immunoSEQ multiplex PCR, the repertoire was profiled, and TCRdb retains in-frame clones only, with some absent. The table includes about 160,000 clones, approximately 77% detected once. The sequenced material came from PBMCs or T cells enriched from blood (not recorded which). These receptors originate from a man in his sixties who had recovered from COVID-19.

The chain combines TRBV29-1 with TRBJ2-2; D is undetermined. Germline CDR1 reads SQVTM; CDR2 reads ANQGSEA. The CDR3 consists of 12 residues. The ends were cut back, 5 bases at V and 4 bases at J, with 8 bases in the middle. CDR3 nucleotide sequence: TGCAGCGTTCAAGCAGTCACCGGGGAGCTGTTTTTT. Translated: CSVQAVTGELFF.

The chain employs TRBV7-2 and TRBJ1-5; tentatively, D is TRBD1 (6 bases). Between the trimmed V and J ends, which lost 5 bases and 6 bases, there was a span of 17 bases. Germline-derived CDR1 and CDR2 are SGHTA and FQGNSA. There are 15 residues in the CDR3. CDR3 amino acids: CASSRLQGGGQPQHF. The DNA of the CDR3 is TGTGCCAGCAGCAGACTACAGGGAGGGGGTCAGCCCCAGCATTTT.

The genes are TRBV13 and TRBJ2-1; 8 bases map to TRBD2. This CDR3 has 15 amino acids. Trimming cost V 4 bases and J 2 bases; bases outside gene matches: 4. Germline CDR1 PRHDT, CDR2 FYEKMQ (reference sequence). The CDR3 DNA reads TGTGCCAGCAGCTATTTAGCGGGAACCTACAATGAGCAGTTCTTC. This codes for CASSYLAGTYNEQFF.

This clone came up once. The chain is built from TRBV2 and TRBJ1-6, with D perhaps TRBD1 (6 bases). Germline V gene data show CDR1 as SNHLY and CDR2 as FYNNEI. The V end lost 10 bases, the J end lost 7 bases, and 17 bases lay between the germline ends. This CDR3 region has 14 residues. DNA of the CDR3: TGTGCCACCACTCTCGGGGGGCAAAATTCACCCCTCCACTTT. Translated: CATTLGGQNSPLHF.